The T cell receptor (beta chain) under discussion was sequenced for a study of response to subunit inactivated influenza vaccine. This clonotype was detected many times. TCRdb analysed the RT-PCR reads with MiXCR anew, one entry per CDR3 protein. Seen here are hundreds of thousands of distinct CDR3 sequences, roughly 12% observed once, and the top ten hold around 10%. Looked up from germline, CDR1 is KGHDR and CDR2 is SFDVKD. Trimming left V 1 base short and J 7 bases short, with 13 bases between. The CDR3 is made up of 15 amino acids. These records were also assigned to another study, of T cells expressing NK-cell markers. That paper states: The cDNA for TCR beta came from 5'RACE template switching with UMIs. Within the sequenced cohort of eight donors, seven exhibited HCMV seropositivity and one was seronegative. Dominance of the CD3+CD56-NKG2C+ fraction by these clonotypes also held in several donors.

The sequencing used PBMCs from blood, collected on the day of vaccination. This chain links TRBV24-1 with TRBJ2-1; tentatively, D is TRBD2 (6 bases). This clonotype was obtained from a man in his fifties who received an inactivated influenza vaccine. CDR3 protein: CATSDLGGKGNEQFF. The DNA of the CDR3 is TGTGCCACCAGTGATTTAGGAGGGAAAGGGAATGAGCAGTTCTTC.